This TCR beta chain was retrieved from a study of cytomegalovirus exposure and HLA in healthy donors. Findings of the study overall: In a later analysis, a missense DCLRE1C variant was linked to TCR beta V- and J-gene trimming.

Vbeta (60) and Jbeta (13) primers were used in the PCR. The data were produced by immunoSEQ multiplex PCR, yet TCRdb's version contains in-frame clones alone and is incomplete. The top ten hold 1.5% to 2% of the sample, which has 200,000 to 250,000 clones, more than 65% seen once. In the case of this clone: Antigen unknown.

This CDR3 region has 14 residues. Germline lookup yields CDR1 SNHLY and CDR2 FYNNEI. Between the trimmed V and J ends, which lost 8 bases and 7 bases, there was a span of 15 bases. The sequenced material came from PBMCs. This TCR was recovered from a woman in her twenties or thirties in good health and CMV-seronegative. V gene TRBV2 combines with J gene TRBJ1-6; D is unclear. The CDR3 is CASAAFTGNSPLHF. DNA for the CDR3: TGTGCCAGCGCCGCCTTTACGGGGAATTCACCCCTCCACTTT.